A single sample is the source of the 5 T cell receptor beta chains below, sequenced in a study of radiation and T cells in renal cell carcinoma. Time point: blood 2 weeks post-SBRT. The treatment: 15 Gy SBRT to primary tumor, nephrectomy 4 weeks later. Assay: immunoSEQ multiplex PCR; the TCRdb copy retains only in-frame clones and omits some. The table records approximately 75,000 clones, 82% of them present only once. The material was blood, obtained from a patient whose treatment included radiotherapy and nephrectomy. The source of these receptors is a man in his 60s with renal cell carcinoma.

Turning to this clone: At one boundary the junction diverges from the germline segment, which might be a read error. This sequence joins TRBV28 and TRBJ2-2, with D possibly TRBD2 on 5 matching bases. CDR1 MDHEN and CDR2 SYDVKM come from the germline V gene. CDR3 length equals 16 residues. DNA for the CDR3: TGTGCCAGCAGTTTAATGTTTAGAGGGAACCCCGGGGAGCTGTTTTTT. Its protein product is CASSLMFRGNPGELFF.

The chain employs TRBV13 and TRBJ2-7; D unresolved. This CDR3 region has 12 residues. Trimming took 5 bases from V and 1 from J, leaving 6 bases between them. CDR1 PRHDT and CDR2 FYEKMQ come from the germline V gene (reference sequence). The CDR3: CASSTQSYEQYF. CDR3 coding DNA: TGTGCCAGCAGCACCCAGTCCTACGAGCAGTACTTC.

The chain couples TRBV28 to TRBJ2-7; D remains unclear. Germline V gene lookup returns CDR1 MDHEN and CDR2 SYDVKM. Trimming removed 3 bases from V and 4 bases from J, with 10 bases in between. CDR3 length equals 13 residues. The CDR3 DNA reads as TGTGCCAGCAGTTTGCCTTCAACTTACGAGCAGTACTTC. It translates to CASSLPSTYEQYF.

This sequence joins TRBV7-6 and TRBJ2-3, with D unclear. CDR3 length: 15 amino acids. Germline assignment: CDR1 SGHVS and CDR2 FNYEAQ. The V end was cut by 8 bases, the J end by 2 bases, with 17 bases between. CDR3: CASSRASLYTDTQYF. The CDR3 nucleotides are TGTGCCAGCTCTAGGGCCTCCTTATACACAGATACGCAGTATTTT.

J is TRBJ2-2 and V is TRBV29-1; 7 bases fit TRBD1. The length of the CDR3 is 14 residues. Trimming removed 7 bases from V and 2 bases from J; junction bases left unmatched: 7. Germline assignment: CDR1 SQVTM and CDR2 ANQGSEA. The CDR3 region is CSGRDSHNTGELFF. CDR3 nucleotides: TGCAGCGGCCGGGACAGCCATAACACCGGGGAGCTGTTTTTT.